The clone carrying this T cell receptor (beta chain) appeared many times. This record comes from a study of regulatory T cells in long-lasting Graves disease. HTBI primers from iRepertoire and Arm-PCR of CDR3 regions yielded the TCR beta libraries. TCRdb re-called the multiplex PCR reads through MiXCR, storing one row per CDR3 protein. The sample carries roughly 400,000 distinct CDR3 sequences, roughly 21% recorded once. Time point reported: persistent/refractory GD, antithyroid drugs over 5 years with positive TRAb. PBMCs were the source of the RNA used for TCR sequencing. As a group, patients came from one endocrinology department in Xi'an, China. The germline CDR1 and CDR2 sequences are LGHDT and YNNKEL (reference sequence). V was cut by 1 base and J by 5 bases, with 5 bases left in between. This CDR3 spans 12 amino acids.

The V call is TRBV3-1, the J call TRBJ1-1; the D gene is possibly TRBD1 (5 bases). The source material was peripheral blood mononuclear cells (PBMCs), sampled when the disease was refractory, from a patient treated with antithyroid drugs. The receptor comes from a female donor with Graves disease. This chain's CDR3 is CASSQAGTEAFF. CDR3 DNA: TGTGCCAGCAGCCAAGCAGGGACTGAAGCTTTCTTT.